Given below is one T cell receptor (beta chain) in context. Its target is unknown. This entry comes from a study of blood T cells in healthy people across ages. General study points: Underestimates were what the diversity estimates from one million T cells were considered to be. Nothing was known about donor CMV status, and this possibly confounded expanded clonotype changes.

Alongside a J-beta primer mix, a sample-barcoded 5' primer served in a second PCR lasting roughly 6 to 11 cycles. The template-switch adaptor was a 5' adaptor with 12 random nucleotides. It tagged each cDNA molecule. TCRdb fed the 5' RACE reads into MiXCR, producing one record per CDR3 protein. The sample records some 900,000 distinct CDR3 sequences, less than 35% being singletons. CDR1 is SGDLS, CDR2 YYNGEE, per germline. The CDR3 is 18 residues long. V is TRBV9 and J is TRBJ2-5, with D tentatively TRBD1 or TRBD2 (6 bases each). The DNA end is more similar to TRBJ2-1, so the J call may be wrong. Specimen: blood. This sequence originates from a woman aged 80 or over in good health. The CDR3 loop reads CASSVSPMGGYTQETQFF. DNA for the CDR3: TGTGCCAGCAGCGTATCCCCTATGGGGGGCTATACCCAAGAGACCCAGTTCTTC.